This T cell receptor (beta chain) appears in the sequencing data of a study of Ad26.COV2.S vaccination and SARS-CoV-2 variants. Notes on the study in general: Analyses of TCR breadth and depth may have underestimated total T cell responses. Placebo recipients had lower spike-specific TCR breadth than vaccine recipients.

Using immunoSEQ multiplex PCR, the repertoire was profiled, and TCRdb retains in-frame clones only, with some absent. The repertoire includes about 480,000 clones, around nine tenths of them detected once, and 9.5% to 15% sits in the top ten. Described treatment: 19 received Ad26.COV2.S at low or high dose, single or two shots; 5 received placebo; per-sample allocation not given. Sampling occurred on day 63 after the first vaccine or placebo injection. Recruitment in Boston yielded a donor of adult age, 18-55 years. In regard to this clone: What it binds is not known.

Sequenced material: peripheral blood, taken in a trial of Ad26.COV2.S vaccine versus placebo. The source is a person between 18 and 65 years old who received the Ad26.COV2.S COVID-19 vaccine or a placebo.

The CDR3 reads CASSLVDGGWGYTF. The CDR3 nucleotides read TGCGCCAGCAGCTTGGTGGACGGAGGGTGGGGCTACACCTTC. This sequence joins TRBV5-1 and TRBJ1-2; D ambiguous. Germline CDR1 SGHRS, CDR2 YFSETQ. Trimming took 0 bases from V and 8 from J, leaving 14 bases between them. The CDR3 has 14 amino acids.